The 19 T cell receptor beta chains below all came from one sample that was sequenced in a study of blood T cells in healthy people across ages. Primers used in a second PCR of roughly 6 to 11 cycles were a sample-barcoded 5' primer and a J-beta primer mix. TCRdb analysed the 5' RACE reads with MiXCR anew, one entry per CDR3 protein. This table has around 1,500,000 distinct CDR3 sequences, roughly 45% appearing once. Material for sequencing was blood. These receptors came from a woman under 30 in good health.

V gene TRBV20-1 combines with J gene TRBJ2-7, with a weak D call TRBD2 (6 bases). With 4 bases removed from V and 0 bases from J, the gap between germline ends came to 10 bases. CDR1 and CDR2 from the germline V gene are DFQATT and SNEGSKA (reference sequence). This CDR3 is 13 amino acids long. The CDR3 region is CSATSANSYEQYF. In nucleotides, the CDR3 is TGCAGTGCTACTAGCGCCAACTCCTACGAGCAGTACTTC.

The chain joins TRBV5-1 to TRBJ2-2; D may be TRBD1 or TRBD2 (5 bases each). The germline V and J ends were trimmed by 7 bases and 0 bases, with 7 bases remaining between them. CDR1 is SGHRS and CDR2 is YFSETQ in the germline V gene. The CDR3 spans 13 residues. CDR3 amino acids: CASRGANTGELFF. CDR3 sequence (DNA): TGCGCCAGCCGGGGCGCGAACACCGGGGAGCTGTTTTTT. Based on the CDR3 plus reference TRBV5-1 and TRBJ2-2, the full variable domain is KAGVTQTPRYLIKTRGQQVTLSCSPISGHRSVSWYQQTPGQGLQFLFEYFSETQRNKGNFPGRFSGRQFSNSRSEMNVSTLELGDSALYLCASRGANTGELFFGEGSRLTVL.

V gene TRBV6-1 combines with J gene TRBJ2-7; TRBD2 is a possible D gene (6 bases). The V gene's germline CDR1 is MNHNS and CDR2 SASEGT. V dropped 6 bases and J dropped 0 bases, with 15 bases sitting between them. This CDR3 contains 15 residues. CDR3 nucleotides: TGTGCCAGCAGGGCGGGACCCAGGAGCTCCTACGAGCAGTACTTC. It yields the protein CASRAGPRSSYEQYF.

V is TRBV4-3 and J is TRBJ2-7; no clear D. The CDR3 consists of 14 residues. Trimming stripped 4 bases from V and 3 bases from J, with 13 bases between. CDR1 is LGHNA, CDR2 YSLEER, per germline. The CDR3 coding sequence is TGCGCCAGCAGCCGCGGCGGTCAGTTCTACGAGCAGTACTTC. Translated: CASSRGGQFYEQYF.

The gene calls are TRBV20-1 and TRBJ1-5, with 9 bases identical to TRBD1. V lost 6 bases, J lost 4 bases, and 10 bases stayed unmatched. In germline, CDR1 is DFQATT, CDR2 SNEGSKA (reference sequence). The CDR3 loop spans 15 amino acids. CDR3 in DNA: TGCAGTGCCAACCCCGGGACAGGGCTTAATCAGCCCCAGCATTTT. Amino acids: CSANPGTGLNQPQHF.

The chain links TRBV15 to TRBJ2-7, with unresolved D. The germline CDR1 and CDR2 sequences are LNHNV and YYDKDF (reference sequence). The CDR3 is 15 amino acids. Trimming took 0 bases from V and 1 from J, leaving 10 bases between them. CDR3 sequence reads: CATSRDIGLSYEQYF. The CDR3 DNA reads TGTGCCACCAGCAGAGATATCGGTCTATCCTACGAGCAGTACTTC.

The chain couples TRBV30 to TRBJ1-5; D is unresolved. V dropped 4 bases and J dropped 4 bases, with 14 bases sitting between them. This CDR3 is 14 amino acids long. CDR1 GTSNPN and CDR2 SVGIG come from the germline V gene (reference sequence). The CDR3 reads CAWTHPLGNQPQHF. In DNA, the CDR3 is TGTGCCTGGACTCACCCTCTGGGGAATCAGCCCCAGCATTTT.

This rearrangement joins TRBV10-2 to TRBJ1-2; no definite D call. The CDR3 consists of 16 residues. Trimming pared 4 bases from V and 4 bases from J, leaving 19 bases between. Germline V CDR1 and CDR2: WSHSY, SAAADI. CDR3 sequence reads: CASSGGSRSSSYGYTF. The DNA of the CDR3 is TGCGCCAGCAGTGGTGGCTCTAGGTCCTCTAGCTATGGCTACACCTTC.

The rearrangement joins TRBV6-4 to TRBJ2-3; 10 nucleotides line up with TRBD2. The CDR3 is 16 residues long. Trimming cost V 2 bases and J 4 bases; bases outside gene matches: 6. Germline values: CDR1 MRHNA, CDR2 SNTAGT. This chain's CDR3 is CASSDVERGGPDTQYF. The CDR3 region has the DNA TGTGCCAGCAGTGACGTAGAGCGGGGGGGCCCAGATACGCAGTATTTT.

As regards this clonotype: Relative to the germline gene, one junction end is altered; a read error may explain this. CDR3 amino acids: CGVRGFEQFF. The CDR3 nucleotides read TGCGGCGTTAGGGGCTTTGAGCAGTTCTTC. The genes are TRBV29-1 and TRBJ2-1; TRBD1 is a possible D gene (5 bases). Germline CDR1 is SQVTM and CDR2 is ANQGSEA. This CDR3 has 10 residues.

This sequence joins TRBV6-5 and TRBJ2-1; TRBD2 matches at 13 bases. Germline assignment: CDR1 MNHEY and CDR2 SVGAGI. The CDR3 totals 17 residues. Losses at the gene ends were 4 bases for V and 4 bases for J; bases not matched to a gene: 7. In DNA, the CDR3 is TGTGCCAGCAGTTCACTCGGGACTAGCGGGGAGTACAATGAGCAGTTCTTC. Translated: CASSSLGTSGEYNEQFF.

The chain couples TRBV5-1 to TRBJ1-4, with a possible D match to TRBD1 (5 bases). The V gene lost 4 bases and the J gene lost 3 bases, with 19 bases spanning the gap. The CDR3 is 17 amino acids. CDR1 and CDR2 from the germline V gene are SGHRS and YFSETQ. CDR3 sequence: CASSQRTSGGANEKLFF. CDR3 nucleotides: TGCGCCAGCAGCCAGAGGACATCGGGGGGGGCTAATGAAAAACTGTTTTTT.

Notes on this clonotype: Relative to the germline gene, one junction end is altered; a read error may explain this. The J gene is TRBJ2-1, the V gene TRBV5-1; no clear D gene. The CDR3 extends over 15 amino acids. CDR1 is SGHRS and CDR2 is YFSETQ in the germline V gene. The CDR3 DNA follows: TGCGCCAGCCGCTTAGCCCGAAGCTCCTACAATGAGCAGTTCTTC. Protein product: CASRLARSSYNEQFF.

This clonotype turned up a few times. The chain couples TRBV12-3 or TRBV12-4 to TRBJ2-7, with D possibly being TRBD1 or TRBD2 (5 bases each). The CDR3 length is 14 residues. V lost 6 bases and J 2 bases, leaving 14 bases between the germline ends. CDR3 bases: TGTGCCAGCAGCCCTGAGGGACCAACCTACGAGCAGTACTTC. This translates into CASSPEGPTYEQYF.

The chain employs TRBV5-1 and TRBJ2-3; D is possibly TRBD2 (6 bases). V gave up 2 bases and J gave up 5 bases, with 12 bases separating them. The germline CDR1 and CDR2 sequences are SGHRS and YFSETQ. The CDR3 loop spans 14 amino acids. The CDR3 loop is CASSLSLGGDTQYF. The CDR3 DNA sequence: TGCGCCAGCAGCTTATCGTTGGGGGGAGATACGCAGTATTTT.

The V gene is TRBV3-1, the J gene TRBJ2-7; no definite D call. Germline V gene sequence: CDR1 LGHDT, CDR2 YNNKEL (reference sequence). Trimming stripped 1 base from V and 12 bases from J, with 13 bases between. This CDR3 contains 12 residues. This chain's CDR3 is CASSQASLVGYF. The CDR3 bases are TGTGCCAGCAGCCAAGCGTCTCTGGTTGGGTACTTC.

This clonotype has just a few counts. V gene TRBV6-6 combines with J gene TRBJ2-3; 10 nucleotides match TRBD2. Trimming at V came to 4 bases and at J to 7 bases, leaving 14 bases not matched to a gene. This CDR3 spans 17 amino acids. Germline loops: CDR1 MNHNY, CDR2 SVGAGI (reference sequence). The CDR3 here is CASSLTRLAGVLNTQYF. As DNA, the CDR3 is TGTGCCAGCAGTTTAACCCGCCTAGCGGGAGTTTTGAATACGCAGTATTTT.

This clonotype was seen a handful of times. The chain links TRBV20-1 to TRBJ2-2, with 7 bases that match TRBD2. CDR1 is DFQATT, CDR2 SNEGSKA, per germline (reference sequence). The V and J ends lost 6 bases and 1 base, in that order; junction bases with no gene match: 8. This CDR3 has 15 amino acids. This CDR3 reads CSAKRGGGNTGELFF. CDR3 sequence (DNA): TGCAGTGCAAAAAGAGGCGGGGGGAACACCGGGGAGCTGTTTTTT.

V usage is TRBV20-1 and J usage is TRBJ2-3; perhaps D is TRBD1 or TRBD2 (5 bases each). V was shortened by 3 bases and J by 8 bases, with 12 bases between the two germline ends. The length of the CDR3 is 12 residues. Germline V gives CDR1 DFQATT, CDR2 SNEGSKA (reference sequence). For the CDR3, the DNA is TGCAGTGCTAGCCGGGGCGTAGTTACGCAGTATTTT. Protein: CSASRGVVTQYF.